This T cell receptor beta chain originates from a study of vaccination effects on CD4 cells after COVID-19. Under the ViraFEST assay, PBMC were stimulated with viral peptide pools so that antigen-specific CD4+ T cells expanded. Sequencing was performed afterwards. CD4+ T cell isolation took place after about 11 days of culture. Participants completed two doses of the BNT162b2 or mRNA-1273 vaccine. IL-2 medium was substituted for half the medium on days 3 and 7. TCRdb keeps only in-frame clones here, not all; method: immunoSEQ multiplex PCR. The sample lists roughly 63,000 clones, roughly 78% occurring once. The junction had 9 bases not matched to a gene; V was cut back by 6 bases and J by 11 bases. Germline CDR1 SQVTM, CDR2 ANQGSEA. The CDR3 loop spans 11 amino acids. A word on this clone: No antigen is known for it.

The gene calls are TRBV29-1 and TRBJ1-1; 7 nucleotides line up with TRBD1. Source: CD4+ T cells from PBMCs cultured with HCoV-OC43 spike peptides, taken after COVID-19 vaccination. Subset described: HCoV-OC43 spike overlapping peptide pool stimulation. The clonotype was recovered from a human donor who received a COVID-19 vaccine. The CDR3: CSVLRGTEAFF. In DNA form, the CDR3 reads TGCAGCGTCCTACGGGGGACAGAGGCTTTCTTT.